This T cell receptor (beta chain) was found in a study of post-analysis software for immune sequencing data. Unique molecular identifiers were carried by the TCR beta cDNA libraries. TCRdb re-called the PCR reads with MiXCR, one entry per CDR3 protein. Of roughly 620,000 distinct CDR3 sequences in the sample, 44% were seen once. The sample consisted of blood. The receptor was derived from a girl aged 10-17 years with multiple sclerosis.

DNA of the CDR3: TGTGCCAGCAGTTCTGAGCGGGGGGACAATGAGCAGTTCTTC. Translating it yields CASSSERGDNEQFF. The chain combines TRBV6-5 with TRBJ2-1; 9 positions agree with TRBD2. Germline V lookup: CDR1 MNHEY, CDR2 SVGAGI. Trimming removed 4 bases from V and 5 bases from J; junction bases left unmatched: 3. The CDR3 is 14 residues long.